This T cell receptor (beta chain) was obtained from a study of response to subunit inactivated influenza vaccine (dated by TCRdb to 2016 to 2019). Turning to the overall study: Deep quantitative profiling of the T cell receptor repertoire was used in the study to follow responses to a trivalent subunit inactivated influenza vaccine. Results the study describes overall, beyond this receptor: The authors suggested that each seasonal influenza vaccination may recruit only a limited number of new T cells.

Preparation of the library involved RT-PCR. The listed sequencing device is Illumina HiSeq 2500. TCRdb trimmed public reads at Q25 via fastp, called clones via MiXCR and kept in-frame beta chains. Each CDR3 protein appears once, grouped with its most common genes and DNA. The sample contains around 300,000 distinct CDR3 sequences, approximately 21% of them found a single time. The ten largest clones represent about 9.4% of the sample. This clonotype was seen many times. Its antigen is still unknown. No base qualities exist here, and no much larger clone lies one base off it. This receptor was identified in a man aged 45 to 75 who received an inactivated influenza vaccine. Donor details come from another sample of the same person, matched by shared clones. The material was PBMCs from blood, obtained approximately 20 months after vaccination.

The nucleotide sequence is TGCACTTTGCCGGGACAGGGGTTTGCCACTGAAGCTTTCTTT. The translation is CTLPGQGFATEAFF. The V and J genes are TRBV20-1 and TRBJ1-1; TRBD1 matches 10 bases in the middle. Including cysteine and phenylalanine, the CDR3 has 14 amino acids. Only the CDR3 portion is preserved as DNA: 42 bases, with reading frame beginning at the first base. CDR1 DFQATT and CDR2 SNEGSKA were looked up in the germline V gene (reference sequence).